Following are 7 T cell receptor beta chains from one sample sequenced in a study of CD8 T cells in ankylosing spondylitis. Each CDR3 protein is one row after TCRdb ran MiXCR on the 5' RACE reads. The sample lists 25,000 to 35,000 distinct CDR3 sequences; approximately 14% were seen once. The source material was blood. These receptors were taken from a male donor with ankylosing spondylitis or in good health (not recorded which).

This clonotype was counted only a few times. In DNA form, the CDR3 reads TGTGCCAGCAGTTATGGGACAGGGAATTACGAGCAGTACGTC. As protein: CASSYGTGNYEQYV. The genes are TRBV6-6 and TRBJ2-7; 9 nucleotides align to TRBD1. The CDR3 runs 14 residues. The junction had 4 bases not matched to a gene; V was cut back by 3 bases and J by 4 bases. Germline-derived CDR1 and CDR2 are MNHNY and SVGAGI (reference sequence).

This chain connects TRBV4-3 to TRBJ2-1; no definite D call. Between the trimmed V and J ends, which lost 0 bases and 13 bases, there was a span of 16 bases. Germline V lookup: CDR1 LGHNA, CDR2 YSLEER. CDR3 length: 14 amino acids. The CDR3 sequence is CASSQDRAVGLQFF. The CDR3 nucleotides are TGCGCCAGCAGCCAAGACCGCGCGGTGGGATTACAGTTCTTC.

There are a few counts of this clonotype. CDR3 region: CASSIQAVTDTQYF. As DNA, the CDR3 is TGTGCCAGTAGTATCCAGGCGGTCACAGATACGCAGTATTTT. This sequence joins TRBV19 and TRBJ2-3; unclear D gene. Germline CDR1 LNHDA, CDR2 SQIVND (reference sequence). V lost 3 bases and J lost 2, with 9 bases in between. The CDR3 contains 14 residues.

This clonotype was observed a handful of times. The gene calls are TRBV25-1 and TRBJ2-2, with no clear D. Between the trimmed V and J ends, which lost 3 bases and 4 bases, there was a span of 12 bases. CDR3 size: 15 residues. Germline CDR1 and CDR2: MGHDK and SYGVNS. CDR3 sequence: CASSEGSLSTGELFF. CDR3 bases: TGTGCCAGCAGTGAGGGGTCACTTTCCACCGGGGAGCTGTTTTTT. Combining the CDR3 with reference TRBV25-1 and TRBJ2-2 gives the whole variable domain EADIYQTPRYLVIGTGKKITLECSQTMGHDKMYWYQQDPGMELHLIHYSYGVNSTEKGDLSSESTVSRIRTEHFPLTLESARPSHTSQYLCASSEGSLSTGELFFGEGSRLTVL.

This clonotype occurred many times. The chain joins TRBV20-1 to TRBJ1-4; no clear D. From germline, CDR1 is DFQATT and CDR2 SNEGSKA (reference sequence). The CDR3 extends over 9 amino acids. V lost 7 bases to trimming and J lost 4 bases, with 1 base between them. The CDR3 bases are TGCAGTGTTAATGAAAAACTGTTTTTT. The encoded protein is CSVNEKLFF.

The chain carries TRBV20-1 and TRBJ2-3; the D gene is possibly TRBD2 (6 bases). Per the germline V gene, CDR1 is DFQATT and CDR2 is SNEGSKA (reference sequence). Between the trimmed V and J ends, which lost 4 bases and 3 bases, there was a span of 14 bases. The CDR3 sequence is 14 residues long. This chain's CDR3 is CSAIPAGRTDTQYF. CDR3 DNA: TGCAGTGCTATTCCGGCAGGGAGGACAGATACGCAGTATTTT.

The rearrangement joins TRBV12-3 or TRBV12-4 to TRBJ1-1, with D hard to call. The CDR3 is made up of 14 amino acids. Deletions cut 6 bases from V and 5 bases from J, with 16 bases between. CDR3 sequence (DNA): TGTGCCAGCAGCCAGGACCCGGAGGTGACTGAAGCTTTCTTT. It specifies CASSQDPEVTEAFF.